This TCR beta chain was identified during a study of CD8+CD57+ T cells in acquired aplastic anemia. On the study more broadly: Where healthy donors were concerned, CD4+ cells averaged approximately 11 million reads.

Genomic DNA, the template, was used for profiling of the TCR beta VDJ and CDR3. TCRdb passed the reads through MiXCR, listing each CDR3 protein once. The profile covers tens of thousands of distinct CDR3 sequences, with more than 75% appearing a single time and approximately 22% taken by the ten largest. The germline V and J ends were trimmed by 5 bases and 4 bases, with 15 bases remaining between them. The CDR3 is made up of 15 amino acids. Germline-derived CDR1 and CDR2 are MNHEY and SMNVEV (reference sequence). This TCR was sampled from a human donor in good health, serving as a control. Source material: sorted CD4+, CD8+, or CD8+CD57+ T cells (not recorded which) from PBMCs. The V call is TRBV27, the J call TRBJ2-1; TRBD2 might be the D (6 bases). This chain's CDR3 is CASSLGDGGYNEQFF. For the CDR3, the DNA is TGTGCCAGCAGTCTTGGGGACGGGGGTTACAATGAGCAGTTCTTC.